This T cell receptor beta chain was captured in a study of blood T cell repertoires in COVID-19. The assay was immunoSEQ multiplex PCR, and TCRdb's table has in-frame clones only and misses some. The sample holds about 76,000 clones, roughly 91% seen once. This sequence was found in a woman older than 75 with active or convalescent COVID-19. Sequencing input: peripheral blood.

The CDR3 is CASRAGTF. CDR3 bases: TGTGCCAGTAGAGCCGGCACCTTC. This chain joins TRBV19 and TRBJ1-2, with no clear D. Germline V CDR1 and CDR2: LNHDA, SQIVND (reference sequence). V lost 6 bases and J 13 bases, leaving 6 bases between the germline ends. The CDR3 totals 8 residues.